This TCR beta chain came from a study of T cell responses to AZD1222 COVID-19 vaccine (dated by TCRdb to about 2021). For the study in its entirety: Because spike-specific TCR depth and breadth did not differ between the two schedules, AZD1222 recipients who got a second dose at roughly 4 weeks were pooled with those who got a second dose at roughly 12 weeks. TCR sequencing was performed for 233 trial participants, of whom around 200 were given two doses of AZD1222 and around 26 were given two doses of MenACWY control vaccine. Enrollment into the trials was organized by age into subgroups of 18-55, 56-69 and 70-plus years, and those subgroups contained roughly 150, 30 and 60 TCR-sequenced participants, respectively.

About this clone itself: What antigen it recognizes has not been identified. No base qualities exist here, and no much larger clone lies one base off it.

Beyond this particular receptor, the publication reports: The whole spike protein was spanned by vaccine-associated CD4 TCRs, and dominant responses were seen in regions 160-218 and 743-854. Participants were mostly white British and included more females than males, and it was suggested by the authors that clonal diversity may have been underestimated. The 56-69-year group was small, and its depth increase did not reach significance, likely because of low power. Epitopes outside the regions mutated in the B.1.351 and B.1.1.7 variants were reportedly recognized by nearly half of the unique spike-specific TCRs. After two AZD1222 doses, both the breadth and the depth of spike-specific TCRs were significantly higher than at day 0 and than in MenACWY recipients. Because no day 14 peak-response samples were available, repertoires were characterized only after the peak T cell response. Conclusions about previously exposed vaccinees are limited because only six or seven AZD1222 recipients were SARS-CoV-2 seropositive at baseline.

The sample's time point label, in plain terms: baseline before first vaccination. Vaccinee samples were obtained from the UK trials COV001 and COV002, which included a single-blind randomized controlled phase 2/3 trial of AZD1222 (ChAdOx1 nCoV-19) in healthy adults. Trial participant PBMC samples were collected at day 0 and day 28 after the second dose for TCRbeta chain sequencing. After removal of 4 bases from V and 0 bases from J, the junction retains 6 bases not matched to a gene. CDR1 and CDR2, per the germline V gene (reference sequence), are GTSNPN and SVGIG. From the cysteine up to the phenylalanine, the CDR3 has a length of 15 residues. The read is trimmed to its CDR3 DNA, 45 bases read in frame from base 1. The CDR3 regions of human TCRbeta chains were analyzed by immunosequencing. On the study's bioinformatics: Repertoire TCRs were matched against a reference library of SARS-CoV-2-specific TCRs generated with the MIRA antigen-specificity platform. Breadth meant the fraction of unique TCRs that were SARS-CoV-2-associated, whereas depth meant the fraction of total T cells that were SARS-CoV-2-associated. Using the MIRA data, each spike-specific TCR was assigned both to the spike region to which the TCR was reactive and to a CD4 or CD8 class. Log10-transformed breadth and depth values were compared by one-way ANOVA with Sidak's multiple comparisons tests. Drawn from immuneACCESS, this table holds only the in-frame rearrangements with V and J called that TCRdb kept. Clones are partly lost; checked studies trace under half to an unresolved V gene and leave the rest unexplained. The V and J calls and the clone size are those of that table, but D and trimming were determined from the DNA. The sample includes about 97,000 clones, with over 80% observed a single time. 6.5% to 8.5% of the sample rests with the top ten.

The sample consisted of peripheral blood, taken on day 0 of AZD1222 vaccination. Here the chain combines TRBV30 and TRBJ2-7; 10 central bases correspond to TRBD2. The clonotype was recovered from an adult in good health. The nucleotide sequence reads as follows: TGTGCCTGGATAGGTGGACTAGCGGCCTCCTACGAGCAGTACTTC. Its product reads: CAWIGGLAASYEQYF.